This entry features one T cell receptor (beta chain) sequence. This entry comes from a study of blood T cell repertoires in COVID-19. In the authors' methods: Amplification with reference gene primers provided the estimates of nucleated cell counts. Generated by immunoSEQ multiplex PCR, the TCRdb table keeps only in-frame clones and is missing some. V, J and clone size were drawn from that table, and D and trimming were deduced from the DNA. This table has 100,000 to 150,000 clones, around 86% appearing once. The germline V gene encodes CDR1 SGHDT and CDR2 YYEEEE. The CDR3 loop spans 15 amino acids. V lost 2 bases to trimming and J lost 0 bases, with 11 bases between them. Seattle-derived patients entered the study during active infection and were followed longitudinally.

Input material: peripheral blood. This sequence joins TRBV5-6 and TRBJ1-2; the D is unclear. The sequence was collected from a woman between 65 and 79 years old with COVID-19, enrolled during active disease. The CDR3 bases are TGTGCCAGCAGCTTAGGAGGGCTAGCTAACTATGGCTACACCTTC. It encodes CASSLGGLANYGYTF. Full variable domain (remainder filled in from reference TRBV5-6 and TRBJ1-2): DAGVTQSPTHLIKTRGQQVTLRCSPKSGHDTVSWYQQALGQGPQFIFQYYEEEERQRGNFPDRFSGHQFPNYSSELNVNALLLGDSALYLCASSLGGLANYGYTFGSGTRLTVV.